This paragraph reports one T cell receptor (beta chain). In the source study's methods: Using reference gene primer amplification, nucleated cell counts were estimated. Libraries were prepared by immunoSEQ multiplex PCR; TCRdb keeps only in-frame clonotypes and omits some of them. V and J calls and clone size are copied from that table; D and trimming were computed from the DNA. The data show roughly 300,000 clones, approximately 87% seen once. The CDR3 has 15 residues. Germline V CDR1 and CDR2: SGHNT, YYREEE (reference sequence). The J segment lost 4 bases and the V segment lost 7 bases, leaving 11 bases of the junction unmatched. This sample was included in a study of blood T cell repertoires in COVID-19. Overall study: Sources were T cells, B-cell-depleted T cells, or PBMCs; the material itself was cDNA or gDNA.

This receptor was identified in a woman aged 30 to 39 with COVID-19, enrolled during active disease. The sequencing sample was made of peripheral blood. This chain links TRBV5-4 with TRBJ2-1, with 7 nucleotides matching TRBD2. CDR3 amino acids: CASADGGSLYNEQFF. The CDR3 DNA sequence: TGTGCCAGCGCCGACGGGGGGTCCTTGTACAATGAGCAGTTCTTC.